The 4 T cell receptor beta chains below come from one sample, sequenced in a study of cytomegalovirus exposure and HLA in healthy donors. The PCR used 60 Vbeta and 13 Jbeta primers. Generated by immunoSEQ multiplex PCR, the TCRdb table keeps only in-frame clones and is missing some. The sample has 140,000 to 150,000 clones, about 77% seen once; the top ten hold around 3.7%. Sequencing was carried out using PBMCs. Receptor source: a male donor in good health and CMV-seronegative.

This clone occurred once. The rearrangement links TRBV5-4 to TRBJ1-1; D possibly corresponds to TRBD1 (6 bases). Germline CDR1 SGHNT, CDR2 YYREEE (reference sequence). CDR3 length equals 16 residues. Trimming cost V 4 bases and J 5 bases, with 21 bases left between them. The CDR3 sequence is CASSPLWGGRNTEAFF. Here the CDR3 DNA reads TGTGCCAGCAGCCCACTGTGGGGGGGGCGGAATACTGAAGCTTTCTTT.

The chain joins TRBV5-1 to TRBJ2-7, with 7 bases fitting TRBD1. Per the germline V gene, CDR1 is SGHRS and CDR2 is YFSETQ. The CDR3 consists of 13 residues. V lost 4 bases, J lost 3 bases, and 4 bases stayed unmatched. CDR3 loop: CASSRDRNYEQYF. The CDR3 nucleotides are TGCGCCAGCAGCCGGGACAGAAACTACGAGCAGTACTTC.

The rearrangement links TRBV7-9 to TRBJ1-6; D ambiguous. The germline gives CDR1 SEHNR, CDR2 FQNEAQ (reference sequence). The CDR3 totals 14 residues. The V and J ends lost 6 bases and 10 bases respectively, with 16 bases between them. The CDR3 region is CASRAGSAESPLHF. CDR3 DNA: TGTGCCAGCAGAGCCGGGTCAGCGGAATCACCCCTCCACTTT.

The CDR3 DNA reads TGTGCCAGCAGTGTGGAGGGGACAGGAGTTAGCTATGAGCAGTTCTTC. Protein sequence: CASSVEGTGVSYEQFF. The V gene is TRBV2, the J gene TRBJ2-1, with 8 bases identical to TRBD1. Germline V gene sequence: CDR1 SNHLY, CDR2 FYNNEI. The CDR3 consists of 16 residues. Trimming at V came to 4 bases and at J to 8 bases, leaving 13 bases not matched to a gene.